Listed below are T cell receptor beta chains from one sample, sequenced in a study of spatial heterogeneity in lung cancer. TCRdb fed the 5' RACE reads into MiXCR, producing one record per CDR3 protein. The sample records over 10,000 distinct CDR3 sequences, approximately 4.8% being singletons. The input for sequencing was lung tumor tissue, taken at surgery. The source is a male donor with early-stage non-small cell lung cancer. Each CDR3 is given with its conserved first and last residue. D genes are given only for firm matches. A row's size may be missing; if present it is once, few, many or a size class.

CDR3 DNA,CDR3 protein,J gene,D gene,clone size,V gene
TGCGCCAGCAGCTTGGCAGGTAATAGGGGTCAGTACGAGCAGTACTTC,CASSLAGNRGQYEQYF,TRBJ2-7,NA,medium-sized,TRBV5-1
TGTGCCAGCAGCTTCCGGGACAACCCCACAGATACGCAGTATTTT,CASSFRDNPTDTQYF,TRBJ2-3,NA,few,TRBV11-2
TGTGCCAGCAGCACTACACCTGTTAGCTCTGGAAACACCATATATTTT,CASSTTPVSSGNTIYF,TRBJ1-3,NA,many,TRBV7-9
TGCGCCAGCAGTCGCTACCTCAGGAGTGCTAGCGGGGACTCTAGCACAGATACGCAGTATTTT,CASSRYLRSASGDSSTDTQYF,TRBJ2-3,TRBD2,many,TRBV4-3
TGTGCCAGCAGGTCCGAAGGGGGATCGGGAAATGAGCAGTTCTTC,CASRSEGGSGNEQFF,TRBJ2-1,NA,many,TRBV6-5
TGCAGTGCCAAAGCGGGGGGGTCCTACGAGCAGTACTTC,CSAKAGGSYEQYF,TRBJ2-7,TRBD2,medium-sized,TRBV20-1
TGTGCCAGCAGCCCCCGACAGGGGGCGGGTGGCTACACCTTC,CASSPRQGAGGYTF,TRBJ1-2,TRBD1,many,TRBV7-2
TGTGCCAGCAGTTACGGACCGAGCTCCTACGAGCAGTACTTC,CASSYGPSSYEQYF,TRBJ2-7,NA,many,TRBV6-6
TGTGCCAGCAGCGGCCGGGACAGGGCTGACGGGGAGCTGTTTTTT,CASSGRDRADGELFF,TRBJ2-2,TRBD1,many,TRBV4-2
TGTGCCAGCAGTTACTCCTATAATTCACCCCTCCACTTT,CASSYSYNSPLHF,TRBJ1-6,NA,many,TRBV6-2/TRBV6-3
TGTGCCAGCAGCCGGGACAGGGGCCATGAGCAGTTCTTC,CASSRDRGHEQFF,TRBJ2-1,TRBD1,many,TRBV5-4
TGTGCCAGCAGCTTGGGACAGGGATGGGGCACTGAAGCTTTCTTT,CASSLGQGWGTEAFF,TRBJ1-1,TRBD1,medium-sized,TRBV28
TGCGCCAGCAGCTCTCAGGGTGGCCAAGAGACCCAGTACTTC,CASSSQGGQETQYF,TRBJ2-5,NA,few,TRBV5-1
TGTGCCATCCAACTAGCGGGTTGGAGCTCCTACAATGAGCAGTTCTTC,CAIQLAGWSSYNEQFF,TRBJ2-1,TRBD2,few,TRBV28
TGTGCCAGCAGCCAAGGGACTTCTGGAAACACCATATATTTT,CASSQGTSGNTIYF,TRBJ1-3,NA,many,TRBV7-8
TGTGCCAGCAGTTGGCTAGCGGGGGGCTCCTACAATGAGCAGTTCTTC,CASSWLAGGSYNEQFF,TRBJ2-1,TRBD2,many,TRBV2
TGCGCCAGCAGCTTGGCTGGCGTTAATGAAAAACTGTTTTTT,CASSLAGVNEKLFF,TRBJ1-4,NA,few,TRBV5-1
TGTGCCAGCAGCCTCGGACCAGACAGGGACAGGCAGTACTTC,CASSLGPDRDRQYF,TRBJ2-7,TRBD1,medium-sized,TRBV6-6
TGTGCCAGCACCGTAAGGGGTCTAGCGGGGGGCATCTCCTACGAGCAGTACTTC,CASTVRGLAGGISYEQYF,TRBJ2-7,TRBD2,many,TRBV7-2
TGCAGTGCTGAAGTCCCGGGACAGGGAGTCACTGAAGCTTTCTTT,CSAEVPGQGVTEAFF,TRBJ1-1,TRBD1,many,TRBV20-1
TGTGCCAGCAGTTTTGCAGGTACCTACAATGAGCAGTTCTTC,CASSFAGTYNEQFF,TRBJ2-1,NA,many,TRBV12-3/TRBV12-4
TGCGCCAGCAGCTTTGACAGGGAGGGGACTGAAGCTTTCTTT,CASSFDREGTEAFF,TRBJ1-1,TRBD1,many,TRBV5-1
TGTGCCAGCAGAGACGAGTTGCGAAACTCCTACGAGCAGTACTTC,CASRDELRNSYEQYF,TRBJ2-7,NA,many,TRBV6-1
TGTGCCAGCTCCACGAGGGGGGGGGCTCTCACCGGGGAGCTGTTTTTT,CASSTRGGALTGELFF,TRBJ2-2,NA,medium-sized,TRBV12-3/TRBV12-4
TGTGCCAGCAGTGAAGCTGTGACTACCCCAGGGGCAGATACGCAGTATTTT,CASSEAVTTPGADTQYF,TRBJ2-3,NA,NA,TRBV6-1
TGTGCCAGCAGCCGTGCTTGGGTGCCGGGGGGGAACACAGATACGCAGTATTTT,CASSRAWVPGGNTDTQYF,TRBJ2-3,TRBD2,NA,TRBV3-1